Reported below is one T cell receptor beta chain. The target antigen is unknown. TCRdb re-analysed the RT-PCR reads in MiXCR, keeping a single row per CDR3 protein. The sample shows 450,000 to 600,000 distinct CDR3 sequences, approximately 17% of them seen only once. V lost 8 bases, J lost 0 bases, and 21 bases lay in between. The length of the CDR3 is 17 residues. This sample is part of a study of response to subunit inactivated influenza vaccine. Broader study findings: There was a suggestion from the authors that each seasonal influenza vaccination recruits few new T cells.

The sample was CD4+ T cells sorted from PBMCs, taken less than 30 months after vaccination. The genes are TRBV12-3 or TRBV12-4 and TRBJ2-3; a possible D gene is TRBD2 (5 bases). The clonotype was recovered from a man between 50 and 69 years old who received an inactivated influenza vaccine. The CDR3 reads CASCRPTGLTSTDTQYF. Written as DNA, the CDR3 is TGTGCCAGCTGTCGCCCGACTGGACTCACTAGCACAGATACGCAGTATTTT.